Following are 22 T cell receptor beta chains from one sample sequenced in a study of cytotoxic CD8 clonotypes in ibrutinib-treated CLL. Measured with immunoSEQ multiplex PCR; TCRdb has only the in-frame clones, and not every one. The repertoire includes tens of thousands of clones, approximately 87% of them detected once, and roughly 40% sits in the top ten. The sequencing here drew on PBMCs, taken after 24 months of ibrutinib treatment. These receptors were obtained from a human donor with chronic lymphocytic leukemia.

This chain connects TRBV9 to TRBJ1-3; TRBD1 might be the D (6 bases). Germline-derived CDR1 and CDR2 are SGDLS and YYNGEE. The CDR3 runs 16 residues. Trimming cost V 3 bases and J 0 bases, with 13 bases left between them. The CDR3, as DNA: TGTGCCAGCAGCGGAAGAACGGACAGCTCTGGAAACACCATATATTTT. It is translated as CASSGRTDSSGNTIYF. Full variable domain (remainder filled in from reference TRBV9 and TRBJ1-3): DSGVTQTPKHLITATGQRVTLRCSPRSGDLSVYWYQQSLDQGLQFLIQYYNGEERAKGNILERFSAQQFPDLHSELNLSSLELGDSALYFCASSGRTDSSGNTIYFGEGSWLTVV.

The chain has TRBV7-2 and TRBJ2-1, with 9 nucleotides matching TRBD2. Germline-derived CDR1 and CDR2 are SGHTA and FQGNSA. V was clipped by 2 bases and J by 4 bases; unmatched bases: 9. The CDR3 runs to 17 residues. CDR3 DNA sequence: TGTGCCAGCAGCTTAACCGTCCTAGCGGGACTGTACAATGAGCAGTTCTTC. Protein: CASSLTVLAGLYNEQFF.

The rearrangement joins TRBV28 to TRBJ2-1; 7 nucleotides agree with TRBD1. CDR3 size: 15 residues. CDR1 and CDR2 from the germline V gene are MDHEN and SYDVKM. The trim removed 1 base at V and 2 bases at J, leaving 2 bases unmatched. CDR3 in amino acids: CASSLYRGPYNEQFF. The CDR3 bases are TGTGCCAGCAGTTTATACAGGGGACCCTACAATGAGCAGTTCTTC.

The count of this clone is one. The J gene is TRBJ2-7, the V gene TRBV2; 7 bases line up with TRBD1. This CDR3 contains 12 residues. The trim removed 2 bases at V and 7 bases at J, leaving 2 bases unmatched. CDR1 SNHLY and CDR2 FYNNEI come from the germline V gene. The CDR3 reads CASSEQGVEQYF. CDR3 sequence (DNA): TGTGCCAGCAGTGAACAGGGGGTTGAGCAGTACTTC.

This chain links TRBV19 with TRBJ2-3, with 7 bases aligning to TRBD2. CDR3 size: 16 residues. With 10 bases clipped from V and 5 bases from J, the junction kept 18 bases outside the gene matches. Germline lookup yields CDR1 LNHDA and CDR2 SQIVND (reference sequence). The CDR3 DNA follows: TGTGCCACCATGCCACCTAGCGGCGGAGTTGTAGATACGCAGTATTTT. Its protein is CATMPPSGGVVDTQYF.

This chain links TRBV9 with TRBJ2-1; 8 nucleotides match TRBD2. The V gene end was trimmed by 0 bases and the J gene end by 5 bases; junction bases not matched to a gene: 4. This CDR3 has 15 residues. CDR1 is SGDLS, CDR2 YYNGEE, per germline. CDR3 bases: TGTGCCAGCAGCGTAGACACTAGCGGCCACAATGAGCAGTTCTTC. It translates to CASSVDTSGHNEQFF. The whole variable domain, filled in from reference TRBV9 and TRBJ2-1, reads DSGVTQTPKHLITATGQRVTLRCSPRSGDLSVYWYQQSLDQGLQFLIQYYNGEERAKGNILERFSAQQFPDLHSELNLSSLELGDSALYFCASSVDTSGHNEQFFGPGTRLTVL.

Concerning this clone itself: Additional DNA sequences in this sample encode the identical CDR3. The rearrangement uses TRBV30 and TRBJ2-7; D possibly corresponds to TRBD2 (7 bases). V lost 0 bases to trimming and J lost 5 bases, with 11 bases between them. Germline V gene data show CDR1 as GTSNPN and CDR2 as SVGIG (reference sequence). This CDR3 is 13 amino acids long. The CDR3 region is CAWSVGGAHEQYF. The CDR3 DNA reads TGTGCCTGGAGTGTAGGGGGGGCCCACGAGCAGTACTTC.

This chain joins TRBV7-7 and TRBJ2-5; D gene uncertain. Trimming stripped 1 base from V and 0 bases from J, with 9 bases between. Germline V gene sequence: CDR1 SSHAT, CDR2 FNYEAQ (reference sequence). The CDR3 has 15 amino acids. The CDR3 is CASSLGAGYQETQYF. CDR3 DNA sequence: TGTGCCAGCAGCTTAGGAGCTGGGTACCAAGAGACCCAGTACTTC.

This chain connects TRBV11-2 to TRBJ2-7; 8 nucleotides align to TRBD1. Unmatched junction bases numbered 12, after V lost 5 bases and J lost 3 bases. There are 16 residues in the CDR3. CDR1 is SGHAT and CDR2 is FQNNGV in the germline V gene. Here the CDR3 reads CASSPGKTGEDYEQYF. CDR3 in DNA: TGTGCCAGCAGCCCGGGGAAGACAGGGGAGGACTACGAGCAGTACTTC. Full variable domain (outside the CDR3, taken from reference TRBV11-2 and TRBJ2-7): EAGVAQSPRYKIIEKRQSVAFWCNPISGHATLYWYQQILGQGPKLLIQFQNNGVVDDSQLPKDRFSAERLKGVDSTLKIQPAKLEDSAVYLCASSPGKTGEDYEQYFGPGTRLTVT.

This chain joins TRBV7-3 and TRBJ2-3; D not resolved. The V end was cut by 3 bases, the J end by 1 base, with 2 bases between. Germline V CDR1 and CDR2: SGHTA, FQGTGA. The CDR3 is made up of 12 amino acids. CDR3: CASSFGTDTQYF. Here the CDR3 DNA reads TGTGCCAGCAGCTTCGGCACAGATACGCAGTATTTT. The full variable domain, with the rest looked up from reference TRBV7-3 and TRBJ2-3, is GAGVSQTPSNKVTEKGKYVELRCDPISGHTALYWYRQSLGQGPEFLIYFQGTGAADDSGLPNDRFFAVRPEGSVSTLKIQRTERGDSAVYLCASSFGTDTQYFGPGTRLTVL.

This clone appeared a single time. V and J are TRBV5-1 and TRBJ2-5, with 8 nucleotides matching TRBD1. Germline V gene data show CDR1 as SGHRS and CDR2 as YFSETQ. The CDR3 consists of 14 residues. The V and J ends lost 4 bases and 5 bases, in that order; junction bases with no gene match: 7. The chain's CDR3 is CASSRTGLGETQYF. The CDR3 DNA reads as TGCGCCAGCAGCCGGACAGGGTTAGGGGAGACCCAGTACTTC.

The chain carries TRBV18 and TRBJ2-3; TRBD2 matches 8 bases. CDR1 is KGHSH and CDR2 is LQKENI in the germline V gene. The CDR3 runs 15 residues. Unmatched junction bases numbered 2, after V lost 2 bases and J lost 1 base. The CDR3 sequence: CASSPGREGTDTQYF. The CDR3 DNA follows: TGTGCCAGCTCACCAGGGCGGGAGGGCACAGATACGCAGTATTTT.

In nucleotides, the CDR3 is TGTGCCAGCAGTCGGAGCGGGACAGGGTCAGGCTACACCTTC. Residues: CASSRSGTGSGYTF. This sequence joins TRBV27 and TRBJ1-2, with 9 bases aligning to TRBD1. CDR1 is MNHEY and CDR2 is SMNVEV in the germline V gene (reference sequence). V dropped 5 bases and J dropped 8; count of bases not matched to a gene: 9. The CDR3 is 14 amino acids.

The genes are TRBV13 and TRBJ2-3; D unclear. Trimming removed 4 bases at V and 5 bases at J, with 13 bases between. Germline-derived CDR1 and CDR2 are PRHDT and FYEKMQ (reference sequence). The CDR3 is 14 residues long. The CDR3: CASSSASDGDTQYF. The CDR3 coding sequence is TGTGCCAGCAGCTCAGCTTCCGACGGAGATACGCAGTATTTT.

This sequence joins TRBV28 and TRBJ2-1, with D uncertain. The length of the CDR3 is 13 residues. Germline V gene data show CDR1 as MDHEN and CDR2 as SYDVKM. Trimming shortened V by 1 base and J by 6 bases, and 7 bases separated the two germline ends. The CDR3 coding sequence is TGTGCCAGCAGTTTATTTGGCACCAATGAGCAGTTCTTC. This translates into CASSLFGTNEQFF.

V gene TRBV5-4 combines with J gene TRBJ2-1; unclear D gene. This CDR3 region has 14 residues. Germline V gene data show CDR1 as SGHNT and CDR2 as YYREEE (reference sequence). V dropped 2 bases and J dropped 5 bases, with 11 bases sitting between them. The chain's CDR3 is CASSFDLPDNEQFF. CDR3 DNA: TGTGCCAGCAGCTTTGACCTTCCGGACAATGAGCAGTTCTTC.

The CDR3 protein is CASSLSSRGVGSQETQYF. The CDR3 DNA sequence: TGTGCCAGCAGCTTAAGTTCGCGAGGGGTCGGCAGCCAAGAGACCCAGTACTTC. This chain links TRBV7-9 with TRBJ2-5; D is tentatively TRBD1 or TRBD2 (5 bases each). Germline V gene data show CDR1 as SEHNR and CDR2 as FQNEAQ (reference sequence). V dropped 2 bases and J dropped 1 base, with 20 bases sitting between them. This CDR3 region has 18 residues.

The gene calls are TRBV7-2 and TRBJ2-7, with D hard to call. The V and J ends lost 4 bases and 3 bases respectively, with 13 bases between them. The CDR3 totals 14 residues. Germline V CDR1 and CDR2: SGHTA, FQGNSA. CDR3 coding DNA: TGTGCCAGCAGCTGGACCCCCTCCTACTACGAGCAGTACTTC. Encoded protein: CASSWTPSYYEQYF.

The table lists this clone with a few counts. The J gene is TRBJ1-2, the V gene TRBV5-8; no clear D. This CDR3 is built from 14 residues. Germline assignment: CDR1 SGHTS and CDR2 YDEGEE. Trimming removed 1 base at V and 4 bases at J, with 11 bases between. CDR3 sequence (DNA): TGTGCCAGCAGCTTGACTGGACTCCGCTATGGCTACACCTTC. Amino acids: CASSLTGLRYGYTF.

The chain is built from TRBV6-5 and TRBJ2-7; D is unclear. The CDR3 spans 13 residues. In germline, CDR1 is MNHEY, CDR2 SVGAGI. Between the trimmed V and J ends, which lost 8 bases and 7 bases, there was a span of 18 bases. CDR3 bases: TGTGCCAGCGCTACGGGTACTTATGTGGAGCAGTACTTC. Translation: CASATGTYVEQYF.

V and J are TRBV5-1 and TRBJ2-5; a possible D gene is TRBD1 (6 bases). This CDR3 has 16 amino acids. V lost 0 bases and J lost 4, with 16 bases in between. In germline, CDR1 is SGHRS, CDR2 YFSETQ. Written as DNA, the CDR3 is TGCGCCAGCAGCTTGGGTCAGGGGAGTGTTGGAGAGACCCAGTACTTC. This gives the protein CASSLGQGSVGETQYF.

The rearrangement links TRBV27 to TRBJ2-5, with a tentative D call TRBD1 (9 bases). Germline CDR1 is MNHEY and CDR2 is SMNVEV (reference sequence). The ends were cut back, 5 bases at V and 1 base at J, with 23 bases in the middle. The CDR3 length is 18 residues. In DNA, the CDR3 is TGTGCCAGCAGTCCCCGGGACAGGGACGCGGGGGGCCAAGAGACCCAGTACTTC. The encoded protein is CASSPRDRDAGGQETQYF.